These T cell receptor beta chains were read from a single sample in a study of blood T cell repertoires in COVID-19. Data came from immunoSEQ multiplex PCR; TCRdb stores just in-frame clones and leaves some out. The profile shows roughly 230,000 clones, approximately 83% of them singletons. The sample was peripheral blood. Receptor source: a woman aged 45-60 years with acute or convalescent COVID-19. The CDR3 runs from the conserved cysteine through the conserved F or W. D genes are given only for firm matches.

v_call	d_call	j_call	cdr3_aa	cdr3_nt
TRBV27	TRBD2	TRBJ2-2	CASSLRTSGGRGTGELFF	TGTGCCAGCAGTTTACGGACTAGCGGGGGGAGGGGCACCGGGGAGCTGTTTTTT
TRBV28	-	TRBJ1-5	CASRGGIGNQPQHF	TGTGCCAGCAGAGGGGGAATCGGCAATCAGCCCCAGCATTTT
TRBV5-1	TRBD2	TRBJ2-4	CASSYSGRAGDIQYF	TGCGCCAGCAGCTATAGCGGGAGGGCGGGGGACATTCAGTACTTC
TRBV19	TRBD2	TRBJ2-3	CASTSTSLALAGGTDTQYF	TGTGCCAGTACCTCCACCTCCCTCGCCCTAGCGGGAGGGACAGATACGCAGTATTTT
TRBV3-1/TRBV3-2	-	TRBJ2-2	CASSQGLASNTGELFF	TGTGCCAGCAGCCAAGGACTCGCCTCGAACACCGGGGAGCTGTTTTTT
TRBV5-1	-	TRBJ2-3	CASSLVSGHRQDTQYF	TGCGCCAGCAGCTTGGTTAGCGGCCACCGACAAGATACGCAGTATTTT
TRBV7-9	-	TRBJ1-1	CASRSINLQTGRNTEAFF	TGTGCCAGCAGATCAATCAACCTACAGACAGGTCGGAACACTGAAGCTTTCTTT
TRBV28	TRBD2	TRBJ2-1	CASKLAAFNEQFF	TGTGCCAGCAAACTAGCGGCCTTCAATGAGCAGTTCTTC
TRBV7-3	-	TRBJ1-4	CASSLGTLGNEKLFF	TGTGCCAGCAGCTTAGGGACACTTGGTAATGAAAAACTGTTTTTT
TRBV19	TRBD1	TRBJ1-1	CASSTGQGARTEAFF	TGTGCCAGTAGTACGGGACAGGGGGCGCGAACTGAAGCTTTCTTT